The source of this T cell receptor beta chain is a study of neoadjuvant nivolumab and ipilimumab in lung cancer. Study-wide results and caveats: Compared with tumor-adjacent uninvolved lung, resected tumors showed greater richness and clonality.

TCRdb keeps only in-frame clones here, not all; method: immunoSEQ multiplex PCR. The sample shows 39,000 or so clones, 80% to 90% of them seen only once. The V and J ends lost 6 bases and 5 bases respectively, with 21 bases between them. The CDR3 sequence is 16 residues long. CDR1 is SGDLS and CDR2 is YYNGEE in the germline V gene. Comment on this clone: What it binds is unknown.

This chain joins TRBV9 and TRBJ2-1; D possibly uses TRBD1 or TRBD2 (5 bases each). The TCR sequence derives from an adult with non-small cell lung cancer. This specimen was peripheral blood, taken before neoadjuvant nivolumab, alone or with ipilimumab. In DNA, the CDR3 is TGTGCCAGCACCCCGACCTGGGGGAGAAGGGACAATGAGCAGTTCTTC. This gives the protein CASTPTWGRRDNEQFF.